Following are 12 T cell receptor beta chains from one sample sequenced in a study of technical replicates of blood from a handful of donors. This table comes from immunoSEQ multiplex PCR, and its TCRdb copy is limited to in-frame clones, with some not included. Here the sample spans 50,000 to 70,000 clones, 75% to 90% being singletons. Sequenced material: PBMCs. These receptors all come from a human donor in good health. Some clones in this sample may be carry-over from other donors' samples.

This chain connects TRBV4-3 to TRBJ1-6, with a possible D match to TRBD1 (6 bases). Deletions cut 0 bases from V and 9 bases from J, with 9 bases between. Looked up from germline, CDR1 is LGHNA and CDR2 is YSLEER. CDR3 length equals 14 residues. This CDR3 reads CASSQEQGISPLHF. DNA of the CDR3: TGCGCCAGCAGCCAAGAACAGGGAATTTCACCCCTCCACTTT.

The rearrangement links TRBV7-3 to TRBJ2-1, with 9 positions matching TRBD1. The CDR3 has 16 amino acids. V lost 1 base and J lost 4; bases outside the gene matches: 5. Germline loops: CDR1 SGHTA, CDR2 FQGTGA. The DNA for the CDR3 is TGTGCCAGCAGCTTAAGGGCCGGGACAGGGTACAATGAGCAGTTCTTC. Translating it yields CASSLRAGTGYNEQFF.

V is TRBV5-6 and J is TRBJ2-7; D remains ambiguous. This CDR3 has 14 residues. V was clipped by 2 bases and J by 0 bases, with 9 bases between them. Germline loops: CDR1 SGHDT, CDR2 YYEEEE. The DNA of the CDR3 is TGTGCCAGCAGCTTTAGACTTGCCTCCTACGAGCAGTACTTC. As protein: CASSFRLASYEQYF.

This clone was picked up one time. J is TRBJ2-7 and V is TRBV30; no clear D gene. The germline gives CDR1 GTSNPN, CDR2 SVGIG (reference sequence). The CDR3 consists of 13 residues. V dropped 3 bases and J dropped 3 bases, with 12 bases sitting between them. As DNA, the CDR3 is TGTGCCTGGAGCCGAGGCCCGGACTACGAGCAGTACTTC. Its translation: CAWSRGPDYEQYF. Drawing the rest from reference TRBV30 and TRBJ2-7, the complete variable domain is SQTIHQWPATLVQPVGSPLSLECTVEGTSNPNLYWYRQAAGRGLQLLFYSVGIGQISSEVPQNLSASRPQDRQFILSSKKLLLSDSGFYLCAWSRGPDYEQYFGPGTRLTVT.

CDR3 in DNA: TGTGCCAGCAGTGAGGGAGGGACAGGGAGTAACTATGGCTACACCTTC. Amino acids: CASSEGGTGSNYGYTF. This rearrangement joins TRBV2 to TRBJ1-2; 9 positions agree with TRBD1. After removal of 3 bases from V and 1 base from J, the junction contained 6 bases not matched to a gene. Germline loops: CDR1 SNHLY, CDR2 FYNNEI. This CDR3 has 16 residues.

The J gene is TRBJ2-1, the V gene TRBV6-5; tentative D call: TRBD2 (5 bases). Trimming removed 4 bases at V and 7 bases at J, with 11 bases between. The CDR3 spans 13 residues. Looked up from germline, CDR1 is MNHEY and CDR2 is SVGAGI. This CDR3 reads CASSLVRGNEQFF. The CDR3 coding sequence is TGTGCCAGCAGTTTGGTTCGAGGGAATGAGCAGTTCTTC.

A single count supports this clone. The chain links TRBV29-1 to TRBJ2-7, with TRBD1 as a possible D gene (6 bases). Trimming stripped 7 bases from V and 6 bases from J, with 16 bases between. The germline V gene encodes CDR1 SQVTM and CDR2 ANQGSEA. CDR3 length: 12 amino acids. CDR3 amino acids: CSGTLGTTEQYF. The CDR3 nucleotides read TGCAGCGGGACCCTTGGGACAACCGAGCAGTACTTC.

V gene TRBV5-1 combines with J gene TRBJ2-5; weak D call: TRBD1 (5 bases). This CDR3 region has 15 residues. V lost 2 bases and J lost 6, with 17 bases in between. The V gene's germline CDR1 is SGHRS and CDR2 YFSETQ. This chain's CDR3 is CASSFDSPVRKTQYF. The CDR3 bases are TGCGCCAGCAGCTTTGACAGCCCCGTACGGAAGACCCAGTACTTC.

The V gene is TRBV6-6, the J gene TRBJ1-3; a weak D match, TRBD1 (6 bases). V was pared by 6 bases and J by 4 bases, with 16 bases between. The length of the CDR3 is 15 residues. CDR1 MNHNY and CDR2 SVGAGI come from the germline V gene (reference sequence). As DNA, the CDR3 is TGTGCCAGCAGCCTTGTGGGGGGGCACGGAAACACCATATATTTT. It yields the protein CASSLVGGHGNTIYF.

The rearrangement links TRBV5-6 to TRBJ1-4, with unresolved D. V shed 0 bases and J shed 6 bases, with 6 bases lying between them. This CDR3 is built from 13 residues. The germline gives CDR1 SGHDT, CDR2 YYEEEE. The CDR3 sequence is CASSLDEDEKLFF. The CDR3 bases are TGTGCCAGCAGCTTGGACGAGGATGAAAAACTGTTTTTT.

The V and J genes are TRBV5-1 and TRBJ1-4, with D possibly being TRBD1 (5 bases). Germline-derived CDR1 and CDR2 are SGHRS and YFSETQ. Trimming removed 4 bases from V and 4 bases from J, with 11 bases in between. CDR3 length: 14 amino acids. The DNA of the CDR3 is TGCGCCAGCAGCCCTGGACACCTTAATGAAAAACTGTTTTTT. It translates to CASSPGHLNEKLFF.

This rearrangement joins TRBV18 to TRBJ1-5, with D perhaps TRBD1 (5 bases). Germline V gene sequence: CDR1 KGHSH, CDR2 LQKENI. Deletions cut 6 bases from V and 3 bases from J, with 12 bases between. The CDR3 covers 14 residues. Here the CDR3 reads CASSPGRVNQPQHF. For the CDR3, the DNA is TGTGCCAGCTCTCCGGGCAGGGTCAATCAGCCCCAGCATTTT.